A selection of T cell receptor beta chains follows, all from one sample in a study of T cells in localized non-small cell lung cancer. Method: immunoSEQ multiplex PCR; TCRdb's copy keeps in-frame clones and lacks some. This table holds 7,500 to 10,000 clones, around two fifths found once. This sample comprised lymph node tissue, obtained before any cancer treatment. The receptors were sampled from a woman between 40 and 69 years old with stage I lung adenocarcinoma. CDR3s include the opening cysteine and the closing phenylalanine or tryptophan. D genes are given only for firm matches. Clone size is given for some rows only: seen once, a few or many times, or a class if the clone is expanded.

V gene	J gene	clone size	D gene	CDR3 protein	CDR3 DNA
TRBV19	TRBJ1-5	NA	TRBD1	CASSTWTGIANSNQPQHF	TGTGCCAGTAGTACCTGGACAGGGATAGCTAATAGCAATCAGCCCCAGCATTTT
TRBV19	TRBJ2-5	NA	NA	CASSGQLQETQYF	TGTGCCAGTAGTGGGCAGCTCCAAGAGACCCAGTACTTC
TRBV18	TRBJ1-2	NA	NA	CASSRPGQGGYGYTF	TGTGCCAGCTCACGACCGGGGCAAGGGGGCTATGGCTACACCTTC
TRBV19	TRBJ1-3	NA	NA	CASSRQASGNTIYF	TGTGCCAGTAGCCGACAGGCCTCTGGAAACACCATATATTTT
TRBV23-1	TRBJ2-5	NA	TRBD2	CASSQGAGMEETQYF	TGCGCCAGCAGTCAAGGAGCGGGGATGGAAGAGACCCAGTACTTC
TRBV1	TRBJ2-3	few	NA	CASSQDVDTGFGADTQYF	TGCGCCAGCAGCCAAGATGTGGACACAGGGTTTGGGGCAGATACGCAGTATTTT
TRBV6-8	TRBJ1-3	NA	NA	CASSYGYGHSSGNTIYF	TGTGCCAGCAGTTACGGATATGGACACTCCTCTGGAAACACCATATATTTT
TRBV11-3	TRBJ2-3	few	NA	CASSSTSGSDTQYF	TGTGCCAGCAGCTCGACCTCGGGTTCAGATACGCAGTATTTT
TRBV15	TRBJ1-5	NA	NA	CATSGAGGNQPQHF	TGTGCCACCAGCGGGGCGGGGGGGAATCAGCCCCAGCATTTT
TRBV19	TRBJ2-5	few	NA	CASSIAGLETQYF	TGTGCCAGTAGTATTGCGGGATTGGAGACCCAGTACTTC
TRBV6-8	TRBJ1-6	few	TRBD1	CARRDRDSAPLHF	TGTGCCAGAAGGGACAGGGATAGTGCACCCCTCCACTTT
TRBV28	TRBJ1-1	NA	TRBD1	CASTVYRGSNTEAFF	TGTGCCAGCACGGTATACAGGGGGTCGAACACTGAAGCTTTCTTT
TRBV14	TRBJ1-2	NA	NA	CASSPGHRGYGYTF	TGTGCCAGCAGCCCGGGCCACCGGGGCTATGGCTACACCTTC
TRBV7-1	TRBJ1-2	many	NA	CASSLGSSAYGYTF	TGTGCCAGCAGCTTAGGATCTTCTGCCTATGGCTACACCTTC
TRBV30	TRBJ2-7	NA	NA	CAWSNRVLYEQYF	TGTGCCTGGAGCAACAGGGTGCTTTACGAGCAGTACTTC
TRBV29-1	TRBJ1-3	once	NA	CSADGESGGNTIYF	TGCAGCGCCGACGGCGAATCGGGTGGAAACACCATATATTTT
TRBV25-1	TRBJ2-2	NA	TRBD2	CASSAPGGLDGELFF	TGTGCCAGCAGTGCACCGGGGGGGCTAGACGGGGAGCTGTTTTTT
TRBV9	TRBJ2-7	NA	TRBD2	CASRPFLAGEPYEQYF	TGTGCCAGCAGACCATTTCTAGCGGGGGAACCCTACGAGCAGTACTTC
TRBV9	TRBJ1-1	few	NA	CASSTQVTNTEAFF	TGTGCCAGCAGCACCCAGGTTACGAACACTGAAGCTTTCTTT
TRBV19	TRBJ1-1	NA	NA	CASSTAMNTEAFF	TGTGCCAGTAGTACAGCTATGAACACTGAAGCTTTCTTT
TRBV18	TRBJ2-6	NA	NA	CASSPLVKIAGANVLTF	TGTGCCAGCTCACCACTAGTGAAGATCGCTGGGGCCAACGTCCTGACTTTC
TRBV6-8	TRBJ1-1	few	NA	CAITRGTGNTEAFF	TGTGCCATCACCCGCGGGACGGGAAACACTGAAGCTTTCTTT
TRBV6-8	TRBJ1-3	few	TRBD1	CASSRLDRVYGNTIYF	TGTGCCAGCAGTAGATTAGACAGGGTGTACGGAAACACCATATATTTT
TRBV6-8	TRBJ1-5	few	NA	CASRDSDSINQPQHF	TGTGCCAGCCGTGATTCAGACAGCATCAATCAGCCCCAGCATTTT
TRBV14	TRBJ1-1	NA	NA	CASSPWNTEAFF	TGTGCCAGCAGCCCGTGGAACACTGAAGCTTTCTTT
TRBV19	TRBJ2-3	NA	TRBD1	CASRRQGHTTDTQYF	TGTGCCAGTAGGCGACAGGGGCATACCACAGATACGCAGTATTTT
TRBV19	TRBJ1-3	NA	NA	CASSISGFSGNTIYF	TGTGCCAGTAGTATTTCGGGATTCTCTGGAAACACCATATATTTT
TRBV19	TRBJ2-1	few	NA	CASSRGGQSYNEQFF	TGTGCCAGTAGTAGGGGAGGACAGTCCTACAATGAGCAGTTCTTC
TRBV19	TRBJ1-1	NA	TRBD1	CASSIGGTVYTEAFF	TGTGCCAGTAGTATCGGAGGGACAGTCTACACTGAAGCTTTCTTT
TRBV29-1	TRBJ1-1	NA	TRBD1	CSVKMVDWTGGTEAFF	TGCAGCGTTAAGATGGTCGATTGGACAGGAGGGACTGAAGCTTTCTTT
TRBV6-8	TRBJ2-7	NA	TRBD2	CASRRAGGQEEQYF	TGTGCCAGCAGACGAGCGGGGGGGCAGGAGGAGCAGTACTTC
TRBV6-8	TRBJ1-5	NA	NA	CASSSREGQPQHF	TGTGCCAGCAGTAGCAGGGAGGGCCAGCCCCAGCATTTT
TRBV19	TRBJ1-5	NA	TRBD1	CASSEPGQALWSNQPQHF	TGTGCCAGTAGTGAACCGGGACAGGCCCTTTGGAGCAATCAGCCCCAGCATTTT
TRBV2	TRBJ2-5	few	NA	CASSRGQGETQYF	TGTGCCAGCAGTCGGGGGCAAGGGGAGACCCAGTACTTC
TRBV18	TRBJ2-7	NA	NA	CASSPRDDEQYF	TGTGCCAGCTCACCACGGGACGACGAGCAGTACTTC
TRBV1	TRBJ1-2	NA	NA	CANSAGNYGYTF	TGCGCCAACTCGGCAGGGAACTATGGCTACACCTTC